These 5 T cell receptor beta chains were sequenced from one sample in a study of blood T cell repertoires in COVID-19. Some clones are missing from TCRdb's copy, which holds only in-frame ones; the method was immunoSEQ multiplex PCR. Among roughly 260,000 clones listed, around 90% were seen once. Source material: peripheral blood. The source is a man in his fifties or sixties who had recovered from COVID-19.

The J gene is TRBJ2-6, the V gene TRBV5-1; D is unresolved. The germline V gene encodes CDR1 SGHRS and CDR2 YFSETQ. Trimming shortened V by 0 bases and J by 2 bases, and 6 bases separated the two germline ends. This CDR3 comprises 15 residues. CDR3 sequence reads: CASSLDRAGANVLTF. The DNA for the CDR3 is TGCGCCAGCAGCTTGGACAGAGCTGGGGCCAACGTCCTGACTTTC.

The gene calls are TRBV4-2 and TRBJ2-7; 10 bases align to TRBD1. The germline V gene encodes CDR1 LGHNA and CDR2 YNFKEQ. The CDR3 is made up of 17 amino acids. V lost 0 bases, J lost 3 bases, and 8 bases stayed unmatched. CDR3 residues: CASSQERKTGGGYEQYF. The CDR3 nucleotides read TGTGCCAGCAGCCAAGAGCGGAAGACAGGGGGCGGCTACGAGCAGTACTTC.

This clone was counted ten times or more. This chain connects TRBV3-1 (or the pseudogene TRBV3-2) to TRBJ2-5, with 12 bases identical to TRBD1. V shed 3 bases and J 2 bases; nucleotides not matched to a gene: 4. The germline V gene encodes CDR1 LGHDT and CDR2 YNNKEL (reference sequence). The CDR3 is 16 residues long. Here the CDR3 reads CASSQGTGGGQETQYF. Here the CDR3 DNA reads TGTGCCAGCAGCCAGGGGACAGGGGGCGGACAAGAGACCCAGTACTTC.

This sequence joins TRBV24-1 and TRBJ1-5; D remains ambiguous. V lost 4 bases and J lost 6, with 12 bases in between. Germline-derived CDR1 and CDR2 are KGHDR and SFDVKD. The length of the CDR3 is 14 residues. Here the CDR3 reads CATSERSGGQPQHF. The CDR3 bases are TGTGCCACCAGTGAGAGATCCGGCGGTCAGCCCCAGCATTTT.

A note on this clone: The junction departs from germline at one end; a sequencing error may be responsible. The gene calls are TRBV5-1 and TRBJ2-7; D is ambiguous. CDR1 SGHRS and CDR2 YFSETQ come from the germline V gene. CDR3 length: 14 residues. CDR3 region: CASSLLAVSHEQYF. The CDR3 DNA reads TGCGCCAGCAGCTTGTTGGCAGTCTCCCACGAGCAGTACTTC.